This entry concerns a single TCR beta chain. The antigen remains unidentified. This sample was included in a study of Ad26.COV2.S vaccination and SARS-CoV-2 variants. Overall study: Participants got Ad26.COV2.S intramuscularly, once or twice 56 days apart. General study points: Possibly, TCR breadth and depth analyses underestimated total T cell responses. It was reported that spike-specific CD8+ and CD4+ T cell responses were substantially broad after vaccination.

Treatment described: over 15 received Ad26.COV2.S at low or high dose, single or two shots; about 5 received placebo; per-sample allocation not given. Repertoires come from day 63 after the first vaccine or placebo injection. The assay was immunoSEQ multiplex PCR, and TCRdb's table has in-frame clones only and misses some. This table holds around 300,000 clones, around 90% found once. The receptor's source is a person between 18 and 60 years old who received the Ad26.COV2.S COVID-19 vaccine or a placebo. The sequenced sample was peripheral blood, obtained in a trial of Ad26.COV2.S vaccine versus placebo.

CDR3 in amino acids: CANRKGNTEAFF. CDR3 in DNA: TGTGCCAACCGGAAGGGGAACACTGAAGCTTTCTTT. The rearrangement uses TRBV6-5 and TRBJ1-1; D is unresolved. The CDR3 spans 12 residues. The germline V and J ends were trimmed by 10 bases and 1 base, with 10 bases remaining between them. Per the germline V gene, CDR1 is MNHEY and CDR2 is SVGAGI.